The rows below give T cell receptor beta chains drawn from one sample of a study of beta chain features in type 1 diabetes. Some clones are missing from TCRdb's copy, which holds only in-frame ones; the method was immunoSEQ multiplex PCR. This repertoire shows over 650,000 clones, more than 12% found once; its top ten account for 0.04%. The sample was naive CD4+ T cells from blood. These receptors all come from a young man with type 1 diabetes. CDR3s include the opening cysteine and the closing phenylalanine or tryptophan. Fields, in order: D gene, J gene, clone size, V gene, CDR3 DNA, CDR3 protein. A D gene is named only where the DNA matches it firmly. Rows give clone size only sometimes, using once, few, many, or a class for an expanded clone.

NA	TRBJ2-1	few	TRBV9	TGTGCTAGTGGAGAAGCCCACAATGAGCAGTTCTTC	CASGEAHNEQFF
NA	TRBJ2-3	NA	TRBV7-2	TGTGCCAGCAGCACCCGGGAGTGGAGGAAAGATACGCAGTATTTT	CASSTREWRKDTQYF
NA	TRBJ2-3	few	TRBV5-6	TGTGCCAGCAGCTTAATGTCGGCTAGCCCAGATACGCAGTATTTT	CASSLMSASPDTQYF
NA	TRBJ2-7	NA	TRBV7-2	TGTGCCAGCAGCTTAGACCCTACTAGCTCCTACGAGCAGTACTTC	CASSLDPTSSYEQYF
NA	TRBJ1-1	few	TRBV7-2	TGTGCCAGCAGCTTATGGGGTACGAACACTGAAGCTTTCTTT	CASSLWGTNTEAFF
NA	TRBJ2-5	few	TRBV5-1	TGCGCCAGCAGCTCCACAGGGCTCCAAGAGACCCAGTACTTC	CASSSTGLQETQYF
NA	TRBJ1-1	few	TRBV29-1	TGCAGCGTTGAAGCATCAGGGGTTGCGGCTTTCTTT	CSVEASGVAAFF
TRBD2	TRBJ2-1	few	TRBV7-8	TGTGCCAGCACCACTAGCGGGGGATACAATGAGCAGTTCTTC	CASTTSGGYNEQFF
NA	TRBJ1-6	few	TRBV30	TGTGCCTGGACCTCGGACAGAACTGAATCTTCACCCCTCCACTTT	CAWTSDRTESSPLHF
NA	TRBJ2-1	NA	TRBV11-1	TGTGCCAGCAGCCTTTCACGACAACCCCTGCAGTTCTTC	CASSLSRQPLQFF
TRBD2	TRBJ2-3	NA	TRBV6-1	TGTGCCAGTAAACTAGCGGGAGGGCCGGATACGCAGTATTTT	CASKLAGGPDTQYF
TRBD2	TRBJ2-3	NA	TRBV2	TGTGCCAGCAGTGAACTAGCGGGGGGAGATTTT	CASSELAGGDF
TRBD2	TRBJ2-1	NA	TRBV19	TGTGCCAGTAGAATTACTAGCGGGAACGATGAGCAGTTCTTC	CASRITSGNDEQFF
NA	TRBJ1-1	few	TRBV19	TGTGCCAGTCCGGGGAGGGAGAACACTGAAGCTTTCTTT	CASPGRENTEAFF
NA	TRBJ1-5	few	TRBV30	TGTGCCTGGCGACGGGACAATCAGCCCCAGCATTTT	CAWRRDNQPQHF
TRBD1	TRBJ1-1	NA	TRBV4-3	TGCGCCAGCAGCCGACAGGACAGGGCGAACACTGAAGCTTTCTTT	CASSRQDRANTEAFF
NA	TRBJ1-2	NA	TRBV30	TGTGCCTGGGCGACGGTCCTACCTAACTATGGCTACACCTTC	CAWATVLPNYGYTF
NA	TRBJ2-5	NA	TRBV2	TGTGCCAGCAGTGAAGCAGGTGCAGAGACCCAGTACTTC	CASSEAGAETQYF
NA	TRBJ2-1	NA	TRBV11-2	TGTGCCAGCAGTTTCGGCCCTCGGCAGTTCTTC	CASSFGPRQFF
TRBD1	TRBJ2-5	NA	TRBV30	TGTGCCTGGAGTACACAATTCAGGGGGCATACGAGAGAGACCCAGTACTTC	CAWSTQFRGHTRETQYF
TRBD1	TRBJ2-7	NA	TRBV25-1	TGTGCCAGCAGTGGGGTCCCGGGACAGGGGCCCCGGACCTACGAGCAGTACTTC	CASSGVPGQGPRTYEQYF
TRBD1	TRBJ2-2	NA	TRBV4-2	TGTGCCAGCAGCCGAAGGCTGACAGGGGACACCGGGGAGCTGTTTTTT	CASSRRLTGDTGELFF
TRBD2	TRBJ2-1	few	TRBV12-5	TGTGCTAGTGGTTCCTCGTATGGGACTAGCGGGGATCCCGAGCAGTTCTTC	CASGSSYGTSGDPEQFF
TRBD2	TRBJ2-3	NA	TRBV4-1	TGCGCCAGCAGCCAAGATTGGCGGGGGGTGACAGATACGCAGTATTTT	CASSQDWRGVTDTQYF
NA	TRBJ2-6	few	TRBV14	TGTGCCAGCAGCCCGTCATGGGGGGAAGGCTCTGGGGCCAACGTCCTGACTTTC	CASSPSWGEGSGANVLTF
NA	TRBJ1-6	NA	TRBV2	TGTGCCAGCAGTGAACAAGCTGGGGGAGTATCACCCCTCCACTTT	CASSEQAGGVSPLHF
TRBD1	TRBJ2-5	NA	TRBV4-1	TGCGCCAGCAGCCAAGGACAGGGGGCAGAGACCCAGTACTTC	CASSQGQGAETQYF
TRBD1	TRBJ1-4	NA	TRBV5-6	TGTGCCAGCAGCTTATTAGGGGGCACAGAGGGACTGTTTTTT	CASSLLGGTEGLFF